This T cell receptor beta chain originates from a study of CD8 T cells in Susac syndrome. Random-hexamer reverse transcription was applied to about 0.45 to 1 ug RNA. TCRdb reanalysed the immunoSEQ multiplex PCR reads using MiXCR and keeps one entry per CDR3 protein. The table records 95,000 to 150,000 distinct CDR3 sequences, just under 95% of them present only once. Germline V CDR1 and CDR2: KGHSH, LQKENI. This CDR3 comprises 14 residues. V was shortened by 3 bases and J by 7 bases, with 13 bases between the two germline ends. The J gene is TRBJ2-4, the V gene TRBV18, with D tentatively TRBD2 (6 bases). Sequencing used CD4+ T cells from PBMCs. The source is a human donor in good health. The CDR3 DNA reads as TGTGCCAGCTCACCCCCCGGCGGGAAGAACATTCAGTACTTC. This translates into CASSPPGGKNIQYF.